The following is a TCR beta chain sequence with its context. This specimen comes from a study of technical replicates of blood from a handful of donors. Sequenced by immunoSEQ multiplex PCR; TCRdb stores in-frame clones only, minus some. The repertoire has about 75,000 clones, around 97% of them found once; the top ten carry approximately 0.3%. The sample was T cells isolated from PBMCs. This sequence originates from a human donor in good health.

CDR3 bases: TGTGCCAGTAGTATAGGGACAGGGAAGAACACTGAAGCTTTCTTT. It is translated as CASSIGTGKNTEAFF. The chain combines TRBV19 with TRBJ1-1; 8 bases agree with TRBD1. Germline V lookup: CDR1 LNHDA, CDR2 SQIVND (reference sequence). There are 15 residues in the CDR3. Losses at the gene ends were 1 base for V and 1 base for J; bases not matched to a gene: 2.